This TCR beta chain was recorded in a study of early T cells in non-severe SARS-CoV-2 infection. TCRdb fed the 5' RACE reads into MiXCR, producing one record per CDR3 protein. This sample has about 49,000 distinct CDR3 sequences, with 12% found just once. This clonotype was counted at least ten times. There are 16 residues in the CDR3. Trimming at V came to 10 bases and at J to 0 bases, leaving 9 bases not matched to a gene. Germline CDR1 is MNHEY and CDR2 is SMNVEV (reference sequence). Sequencing was performed on whole blood. J is TRBJ2-1 and V is TRBV27; 10 bases line up with TRBD2. The source is an adult who was a healthcare worker with PCR-confirmed SARS-CoV-2 infection or an uninfected control (not recorded which). This chain's CDR3 is CATGTSVRSSYNEQFF. The CDR3 DNA is TGTGCCACCGGGACTAGCGTACGGAGCTCCTACAATGAGCAGTTCTTC.